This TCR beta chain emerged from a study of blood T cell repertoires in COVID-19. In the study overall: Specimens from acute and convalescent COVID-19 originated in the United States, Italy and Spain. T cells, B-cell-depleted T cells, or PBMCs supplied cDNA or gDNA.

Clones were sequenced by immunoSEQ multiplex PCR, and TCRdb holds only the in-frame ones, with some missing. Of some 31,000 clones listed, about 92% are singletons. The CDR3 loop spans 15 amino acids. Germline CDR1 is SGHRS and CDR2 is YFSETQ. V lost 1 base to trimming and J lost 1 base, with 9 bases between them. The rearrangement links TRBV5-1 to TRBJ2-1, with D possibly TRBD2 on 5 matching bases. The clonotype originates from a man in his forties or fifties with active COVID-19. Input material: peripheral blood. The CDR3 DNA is TGCGCCAGCAGCTTGACGGCGGGTTCCTACAATGAGCAGTTCTTC. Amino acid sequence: CASSLTAGSYNEQFF.